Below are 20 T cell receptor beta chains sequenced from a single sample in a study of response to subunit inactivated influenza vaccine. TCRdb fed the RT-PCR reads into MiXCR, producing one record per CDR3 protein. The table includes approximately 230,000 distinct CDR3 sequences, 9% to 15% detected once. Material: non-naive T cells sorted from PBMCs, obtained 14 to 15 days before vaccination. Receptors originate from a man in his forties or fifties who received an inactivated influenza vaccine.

The CDR3 coding sequence is TGTGCCAGTAGTATAGATGGGCCGGGACTAGCGGGGACCACTAACAATGAGCAGTTCTTC. Translating gives CASSIDGPGLAGTTNNEQFF. The chain couples TRBV19 to TRBJ2-1; 13 nucleotides match TRBD2. Losses at the gene ends were 0 bases for V and 5 bases for J; bases not matched to a gene: 13. The CDR3 has 20 residues. Germline-derived CDR1 and CDR2 are LNHDA and SQIVND (reference sequence).

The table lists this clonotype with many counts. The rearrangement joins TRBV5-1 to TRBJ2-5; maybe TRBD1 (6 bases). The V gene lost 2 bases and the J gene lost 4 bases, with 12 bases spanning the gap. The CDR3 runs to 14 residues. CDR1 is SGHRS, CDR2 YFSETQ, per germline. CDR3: CASSFEVRGETQYF. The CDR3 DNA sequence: TGCGCCAGCAGCTTTGAGGTCAGGGGAGAGACCCAGTACTTC.

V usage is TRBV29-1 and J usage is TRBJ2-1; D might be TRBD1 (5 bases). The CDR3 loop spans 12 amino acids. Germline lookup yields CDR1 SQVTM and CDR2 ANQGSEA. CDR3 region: CTAARQYNEQFF. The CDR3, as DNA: TGCACCGCAGCCCGACAGTACAATGAGCAGTTCTTC.

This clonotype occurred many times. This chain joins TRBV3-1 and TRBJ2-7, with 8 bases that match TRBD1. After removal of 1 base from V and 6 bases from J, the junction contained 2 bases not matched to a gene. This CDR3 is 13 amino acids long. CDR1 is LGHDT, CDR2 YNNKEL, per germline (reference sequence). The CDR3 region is CASSQGDRLEQYF. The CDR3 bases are TGTGCCAGCAGCCAAGGGGACAGGCTCGAGCAGTACTTC.

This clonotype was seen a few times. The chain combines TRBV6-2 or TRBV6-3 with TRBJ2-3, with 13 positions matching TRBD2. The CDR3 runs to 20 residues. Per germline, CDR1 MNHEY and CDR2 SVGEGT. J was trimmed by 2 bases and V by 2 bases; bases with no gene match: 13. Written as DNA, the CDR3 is TGTGCCAGCAGTTACCGGCTGGGAGCAGGACTAGCGGGAGTCACAGATACGCAGTATTTT. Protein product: CASSYRLGAGLAGVTDTQYF.

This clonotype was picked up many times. CDR3 residues: CASSPGDRGLTDTQYF. CDR3 DNA: TGCGCCAGCAGCCCGGGGGACAGGGGTTTAACAGATACGCAGTATTTT. The genes are TRBV5-1 and TRBJ2-3; 10 positions match TRBD1. The CDR3 consists of 16 residues. The V segment lost 4 bases and the J segment 3 bases; nucleotides outside the gene matches: 8. In germline, CDR1 is SGHRS, CDR2 YFSETQ.

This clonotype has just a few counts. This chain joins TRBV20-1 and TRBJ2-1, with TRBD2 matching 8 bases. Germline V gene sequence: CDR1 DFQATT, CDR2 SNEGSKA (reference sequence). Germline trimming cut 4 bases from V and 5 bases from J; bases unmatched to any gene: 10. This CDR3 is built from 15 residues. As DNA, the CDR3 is TGCAGTGCTACCCAACAGACTAGCGCCCACAATGAGCAGTTCTTC. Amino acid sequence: CSATQQTSAHNEQFF.

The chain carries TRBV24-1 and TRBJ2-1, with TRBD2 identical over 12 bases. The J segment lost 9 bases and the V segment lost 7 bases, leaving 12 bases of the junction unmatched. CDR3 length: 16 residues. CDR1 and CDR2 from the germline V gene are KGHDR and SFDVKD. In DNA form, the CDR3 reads TGTGCCACCAGCGATCTAGCGGGAGGGGGTACAGGTGAGCAGTTCTTC. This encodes CATSDLAGGGTGEQFF.

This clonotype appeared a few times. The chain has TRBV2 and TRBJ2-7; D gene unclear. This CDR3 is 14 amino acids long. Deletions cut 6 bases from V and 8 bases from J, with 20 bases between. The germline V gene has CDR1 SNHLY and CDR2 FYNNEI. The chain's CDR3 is CASSVARTGVKQYF. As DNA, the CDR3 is TGTGCCAGCAGCGTCGCCAGAACTGGGGTCAAGCAGTACTTC.

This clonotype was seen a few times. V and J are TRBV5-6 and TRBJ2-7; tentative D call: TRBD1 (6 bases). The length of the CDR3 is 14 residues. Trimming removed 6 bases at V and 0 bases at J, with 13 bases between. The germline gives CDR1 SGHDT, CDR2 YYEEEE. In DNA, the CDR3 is TGTGCCAGCACAACAGGGACCCACTCCTACGAGCAGTACTTC. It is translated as CASTTGTHSYEQYF.

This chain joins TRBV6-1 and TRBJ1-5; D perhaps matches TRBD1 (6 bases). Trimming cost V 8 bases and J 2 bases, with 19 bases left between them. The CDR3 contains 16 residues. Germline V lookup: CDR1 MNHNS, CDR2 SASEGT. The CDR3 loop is CASRVLGGRGNQPQHF. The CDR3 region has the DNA TGTGCCAGCCGAGTTTTGGGGGGCCGGGGCAATCAGCCCCAGCATTTT.

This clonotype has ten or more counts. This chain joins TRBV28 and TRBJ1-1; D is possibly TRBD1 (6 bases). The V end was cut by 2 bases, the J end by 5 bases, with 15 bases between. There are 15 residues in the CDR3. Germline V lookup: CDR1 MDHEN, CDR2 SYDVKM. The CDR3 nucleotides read TGTGCCAGCAGTTTAGCAGGGGAAGGTGGGACTGAAGCTTTCTTT. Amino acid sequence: CASSLAGEGGTEAFF.

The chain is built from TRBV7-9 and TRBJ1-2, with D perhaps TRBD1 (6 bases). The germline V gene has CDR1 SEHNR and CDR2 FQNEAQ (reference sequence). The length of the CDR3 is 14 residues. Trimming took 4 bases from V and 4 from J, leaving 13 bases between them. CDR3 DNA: TGTGCCAGCAGCTCTCCGACAGGTCTCTATGGCTACACCTTC. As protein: CASSSPTGLYGYTF.

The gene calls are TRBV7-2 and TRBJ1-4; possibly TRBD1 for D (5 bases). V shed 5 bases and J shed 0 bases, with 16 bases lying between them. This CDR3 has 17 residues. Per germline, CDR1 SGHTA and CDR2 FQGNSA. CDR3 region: CASSQLHRGATNEKLFF. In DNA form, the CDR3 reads TGTGCCAGCAGCCAGCTGCATAGGGGTGCAACTAATGAAAAACTGTTTTTT.

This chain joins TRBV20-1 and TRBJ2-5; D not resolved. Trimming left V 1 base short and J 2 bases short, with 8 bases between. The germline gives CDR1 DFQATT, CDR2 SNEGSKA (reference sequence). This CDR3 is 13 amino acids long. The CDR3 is CSARAETQETQYF. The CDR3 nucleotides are TGCAGTGCTAGAGCCGAGACTCAAGAGACCCAGTACTTC.

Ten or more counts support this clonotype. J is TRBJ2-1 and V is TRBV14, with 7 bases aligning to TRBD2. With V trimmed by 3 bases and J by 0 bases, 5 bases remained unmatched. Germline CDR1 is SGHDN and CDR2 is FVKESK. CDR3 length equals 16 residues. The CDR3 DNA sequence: TGTGCCAGCAGCCAGTTCCGGGGGGTCTCCTACAATGAGCAGTTCTTC. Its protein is CASSQFRGVSYNEQFF.

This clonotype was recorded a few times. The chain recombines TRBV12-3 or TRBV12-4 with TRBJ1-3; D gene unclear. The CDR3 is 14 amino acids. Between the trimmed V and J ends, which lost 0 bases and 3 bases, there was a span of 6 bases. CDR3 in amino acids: CASSLASVGNTIYF. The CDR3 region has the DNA TGTGCCAGCAGTTTAGCTTCCGTTGGAAACACCATATATTTT.

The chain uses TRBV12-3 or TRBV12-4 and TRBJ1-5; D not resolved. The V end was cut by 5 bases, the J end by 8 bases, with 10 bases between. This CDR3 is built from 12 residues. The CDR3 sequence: CASSPRREPQHF. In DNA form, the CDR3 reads TGTGCCAGCAGTCCGCGGAGGGAGCCCCAGCATTTT.

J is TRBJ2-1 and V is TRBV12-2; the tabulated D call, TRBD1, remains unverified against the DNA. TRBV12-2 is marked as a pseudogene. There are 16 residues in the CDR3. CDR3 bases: TGTGCAAGTCGCTTAGCTCACCAGGGGGCGAGGGGTGAGCAGTTCTTC. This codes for CASRLAHQGARGEQFF.

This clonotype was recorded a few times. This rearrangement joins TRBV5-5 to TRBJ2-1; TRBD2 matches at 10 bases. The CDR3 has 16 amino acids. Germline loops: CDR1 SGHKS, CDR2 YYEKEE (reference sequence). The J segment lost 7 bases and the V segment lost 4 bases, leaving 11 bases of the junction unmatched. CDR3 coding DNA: TGTGCCAGCAGCCCGCGGCTAGCGGGGGTTAGTAATGAGCAGTTCTTC. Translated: CASSPRLAGVSNEQFF.